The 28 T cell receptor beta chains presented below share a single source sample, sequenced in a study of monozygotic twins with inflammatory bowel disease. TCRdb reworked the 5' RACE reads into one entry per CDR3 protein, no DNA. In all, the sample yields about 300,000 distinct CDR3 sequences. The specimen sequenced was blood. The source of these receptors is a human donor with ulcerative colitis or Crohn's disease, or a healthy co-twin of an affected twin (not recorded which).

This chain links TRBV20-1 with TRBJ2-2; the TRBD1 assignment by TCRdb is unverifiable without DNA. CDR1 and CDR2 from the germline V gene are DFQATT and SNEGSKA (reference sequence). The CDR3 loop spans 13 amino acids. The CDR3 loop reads CSAGGVNTGELFF.

The CDR3 protein is CASSESDGVSNQPQHF. This rearrangement joins TRBV25-1 to TRBJ1-5. CDR3 length equals 16 residues. Germline values: CDR1 MGHDK, CDR2 SYGVNS.

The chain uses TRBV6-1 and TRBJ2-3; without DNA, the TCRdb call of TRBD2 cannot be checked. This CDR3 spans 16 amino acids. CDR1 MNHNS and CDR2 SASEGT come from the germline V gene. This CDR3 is CASSSFNGGAEDTQYF.

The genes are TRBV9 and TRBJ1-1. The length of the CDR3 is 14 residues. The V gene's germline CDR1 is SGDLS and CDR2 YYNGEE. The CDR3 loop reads CASSVGQRNTEAFF.

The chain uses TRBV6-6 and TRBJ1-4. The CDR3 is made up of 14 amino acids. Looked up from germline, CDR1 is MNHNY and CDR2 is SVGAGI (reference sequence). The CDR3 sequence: CASSYSTLEEKLFF.

The CDR3 reads CASSRSGFTDTQYF. The chain is built from TRBV5-4 and TRBJ2-3; checking the TCRdb D call of TRBD2 is not possible without DNA. The CDR3 sequence is 14 residues long. The germline CDR1 and CDR2 sequences are SGHNT and YYREEE (reference sequence).

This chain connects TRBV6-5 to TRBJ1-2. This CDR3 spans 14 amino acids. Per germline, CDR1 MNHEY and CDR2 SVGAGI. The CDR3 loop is CASSSGTADYGYTF.

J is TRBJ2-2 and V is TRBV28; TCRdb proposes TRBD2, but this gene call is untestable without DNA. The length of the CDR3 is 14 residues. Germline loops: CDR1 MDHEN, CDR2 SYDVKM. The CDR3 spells CASRLAGTTGELFF. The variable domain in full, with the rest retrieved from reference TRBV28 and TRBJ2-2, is DVKVTQSSRYLVKRTGEKVFLECVQDMDHENMFWYRQDPGLGLRLIYFSYDVKMKEKGDIPEGYSVSREKKERFSLILESASTNQTSMYLCASRLAGTTGELFFGEGSRLTVL.

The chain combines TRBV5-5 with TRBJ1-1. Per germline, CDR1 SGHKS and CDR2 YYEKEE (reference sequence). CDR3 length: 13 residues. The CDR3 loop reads CASSLTTYTEAFF.

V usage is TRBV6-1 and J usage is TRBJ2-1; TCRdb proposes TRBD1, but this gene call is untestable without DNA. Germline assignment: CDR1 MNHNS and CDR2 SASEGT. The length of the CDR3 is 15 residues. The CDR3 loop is CASRFYEGANNEQFF.

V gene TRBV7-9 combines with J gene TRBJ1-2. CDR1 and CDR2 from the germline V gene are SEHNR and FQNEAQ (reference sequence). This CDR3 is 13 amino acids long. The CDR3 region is CASSPMLTLGYTF.

CDR3 sequence: CASSLSNLNTEAFF. The rearrangement links TRBV7-2 to TRBJ1-1. The CDR3 totals 14 residues. Looked up from germline, CDR1 is SGHTA and CDR2 is FQGNSA.

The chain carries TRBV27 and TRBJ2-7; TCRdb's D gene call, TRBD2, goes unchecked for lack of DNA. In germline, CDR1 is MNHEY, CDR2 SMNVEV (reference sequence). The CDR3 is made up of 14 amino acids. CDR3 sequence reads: CASSLLAKPYEQYF.

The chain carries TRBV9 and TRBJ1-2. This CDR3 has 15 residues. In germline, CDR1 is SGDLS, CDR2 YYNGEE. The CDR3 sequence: CASSVGVSANYGYTF.

CDR3 amino acids: CATSDAGTGGQETQYF. J is TRBJ2-5 and V is TRBV24-1; the D gene TCRdb calls, TRBD1, cannot be checked with no DNA. The CDR3 runs 16 residues. The V gene's germline CDR1 is KGHDR and CDR2 SFDVKD.

The CDR3 spells CASMGAVNTEAFF. V and J are TRBV27 and TRBJ1-1; with no DNA, the TCRdb D assignment of TRBD1 cannot be verified. Germline V CDR1 and CDR2: MNHEY, SMNVEV (reference sequence). The CDR3 totals 13 residues.

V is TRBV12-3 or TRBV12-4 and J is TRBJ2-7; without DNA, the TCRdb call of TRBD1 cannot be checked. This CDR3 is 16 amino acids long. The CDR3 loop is CASYPPGRRHTYEQYF.

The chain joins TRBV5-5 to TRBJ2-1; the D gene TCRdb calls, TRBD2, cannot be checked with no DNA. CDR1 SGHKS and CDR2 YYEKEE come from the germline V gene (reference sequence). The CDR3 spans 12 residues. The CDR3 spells CASSVGLAIQFF.

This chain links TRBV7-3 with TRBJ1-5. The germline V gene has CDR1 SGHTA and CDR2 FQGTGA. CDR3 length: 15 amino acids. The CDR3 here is CASSLLGGSNQPQHF.

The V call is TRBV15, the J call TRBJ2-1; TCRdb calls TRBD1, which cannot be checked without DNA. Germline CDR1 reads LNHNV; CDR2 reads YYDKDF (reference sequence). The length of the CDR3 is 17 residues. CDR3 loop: CATSRVAQGTSRNEQFF.

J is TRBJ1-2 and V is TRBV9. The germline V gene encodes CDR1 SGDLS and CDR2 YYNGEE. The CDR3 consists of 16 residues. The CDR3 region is CASSVAARRPYYGYTF.

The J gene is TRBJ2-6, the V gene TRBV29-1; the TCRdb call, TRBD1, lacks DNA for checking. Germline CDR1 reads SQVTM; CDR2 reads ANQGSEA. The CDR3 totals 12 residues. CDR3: CSARDSANVLTF.

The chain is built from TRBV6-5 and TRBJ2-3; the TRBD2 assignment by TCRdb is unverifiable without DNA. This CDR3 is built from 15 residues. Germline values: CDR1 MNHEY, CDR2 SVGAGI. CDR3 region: CASSYSWARTDTQYF.

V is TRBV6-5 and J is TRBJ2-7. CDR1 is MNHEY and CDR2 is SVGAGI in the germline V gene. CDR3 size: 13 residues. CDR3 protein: CASSYSSDYEQYF.

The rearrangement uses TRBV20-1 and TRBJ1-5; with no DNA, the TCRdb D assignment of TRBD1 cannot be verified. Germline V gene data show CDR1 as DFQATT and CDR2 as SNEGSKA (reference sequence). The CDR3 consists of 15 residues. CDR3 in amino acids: CSARSDRGNNQPQHF.

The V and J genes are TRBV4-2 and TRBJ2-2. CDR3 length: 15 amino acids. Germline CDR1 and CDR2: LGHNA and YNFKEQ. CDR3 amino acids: CASSQDLGSTGELFF.

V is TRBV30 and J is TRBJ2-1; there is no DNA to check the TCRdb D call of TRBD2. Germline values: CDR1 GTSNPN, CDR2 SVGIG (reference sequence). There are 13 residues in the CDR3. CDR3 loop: CAWRARAVNEQFF.

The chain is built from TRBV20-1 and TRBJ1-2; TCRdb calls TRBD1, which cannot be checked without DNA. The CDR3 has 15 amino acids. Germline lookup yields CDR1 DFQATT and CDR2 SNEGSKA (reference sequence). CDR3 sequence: CSAPRGALPNYGYTF.